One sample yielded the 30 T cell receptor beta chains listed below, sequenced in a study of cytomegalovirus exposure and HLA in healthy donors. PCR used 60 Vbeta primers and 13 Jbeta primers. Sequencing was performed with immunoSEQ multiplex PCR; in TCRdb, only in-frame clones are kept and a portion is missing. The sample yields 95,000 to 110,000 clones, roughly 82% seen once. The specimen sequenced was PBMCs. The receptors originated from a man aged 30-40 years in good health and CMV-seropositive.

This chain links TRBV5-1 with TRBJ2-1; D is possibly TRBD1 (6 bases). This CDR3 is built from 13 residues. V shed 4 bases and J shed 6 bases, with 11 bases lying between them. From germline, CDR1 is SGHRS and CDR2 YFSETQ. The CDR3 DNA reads TGCGCCAGCAGCGTGGGACAACTCAATGAGCAGTTCTTC. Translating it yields CASSVGQLNEQFF.

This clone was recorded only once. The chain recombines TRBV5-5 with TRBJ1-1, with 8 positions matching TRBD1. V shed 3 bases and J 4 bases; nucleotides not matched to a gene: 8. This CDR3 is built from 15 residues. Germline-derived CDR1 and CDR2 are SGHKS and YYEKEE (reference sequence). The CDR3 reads CASSWGPTGGTEAFF. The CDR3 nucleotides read TGTGCCAGCAGCTGGGGTCCAACAGGGGGCACTGAAGCTTTCTTT.

The CDR3 sequence is CASSFNSNTEAFF. CDR3 bases: TGTGCCAGCAGTTTTAACTCAAACACTGAAGCTTTCTTT. This chain connects TRBV27 to TRBJ1-1; D is unclear. Per germline, CDR1 MNHEY and CDR2 SMNVEV (reference sequence). CDR3 size: 13 residues. Trimming took 3 bases from V and 2 from J, leaving 7 bases between them.

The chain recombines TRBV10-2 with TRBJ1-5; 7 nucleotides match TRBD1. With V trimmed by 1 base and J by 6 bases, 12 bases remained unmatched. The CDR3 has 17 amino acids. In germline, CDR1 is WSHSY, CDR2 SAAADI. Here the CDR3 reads CASSEFRQGLLIQPQHF. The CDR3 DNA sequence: TGCGCCAGCAGTGAGTTCCGACAGGGCCTCCTAATTCAGCCCCAGCATTTT.

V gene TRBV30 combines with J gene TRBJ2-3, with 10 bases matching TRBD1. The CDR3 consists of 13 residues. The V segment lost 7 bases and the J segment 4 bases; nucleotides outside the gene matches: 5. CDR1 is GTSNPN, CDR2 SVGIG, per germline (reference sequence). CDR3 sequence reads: CASGQGNSDTQYF. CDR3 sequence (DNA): TGTGCCTCGGGACAGGGGAATTCAGATACGCAGTATTTT.

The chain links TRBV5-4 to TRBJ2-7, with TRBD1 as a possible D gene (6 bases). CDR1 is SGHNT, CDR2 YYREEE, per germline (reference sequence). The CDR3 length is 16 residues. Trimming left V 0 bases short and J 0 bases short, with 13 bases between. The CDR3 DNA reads TGTGCCAGCAGCTTGGCCTTCAACAGGGCCTCCTACGAGCAGTACTTC. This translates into CASSLAFNRASYEQYF.

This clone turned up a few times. The CDR3 DNA is TGTGCCAGCAGCCCGAGATGGGGGGGGGCGAGTACTGAAGCTTTCTTT. Translated, it gives CASSPRWGGASTEAFF. This chain joins TRBV14 and TRBJ1-1, with D possibly being TRBD1 (6 bases). Germline V lookup: CDR1 SGHDN, CDR2 FVKESK. The CDR3 sequence is 16 residues long. Trimming removed 4 bases at V and 5 bases at J, with 20 bases between.

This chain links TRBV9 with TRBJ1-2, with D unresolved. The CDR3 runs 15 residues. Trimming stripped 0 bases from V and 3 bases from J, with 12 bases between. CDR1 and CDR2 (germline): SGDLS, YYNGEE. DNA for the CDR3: TGTGCCAGCAGCGTAGGAGGGCAACTGGACTATGGCTACACCTTC. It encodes CASSVGGQLDYGYTF.

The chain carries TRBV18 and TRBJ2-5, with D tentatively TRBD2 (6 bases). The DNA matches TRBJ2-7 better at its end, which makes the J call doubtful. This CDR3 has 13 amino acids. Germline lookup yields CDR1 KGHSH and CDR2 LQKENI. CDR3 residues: CASSPRGLLEQYF. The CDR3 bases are TGTGCCAGCTCACCACGGGGACTGCTCGAGCAGTACTTC.

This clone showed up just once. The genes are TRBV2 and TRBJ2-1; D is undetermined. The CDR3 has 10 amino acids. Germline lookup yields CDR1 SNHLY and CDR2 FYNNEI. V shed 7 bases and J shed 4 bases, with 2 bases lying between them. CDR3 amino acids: CASTYNEQFF. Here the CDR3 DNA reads TGTGCCAGCACATACAATGAGCAGTTCTTC.

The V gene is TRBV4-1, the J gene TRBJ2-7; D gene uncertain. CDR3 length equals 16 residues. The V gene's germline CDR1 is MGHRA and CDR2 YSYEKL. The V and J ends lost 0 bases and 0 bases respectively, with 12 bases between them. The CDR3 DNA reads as TGCGCCAGCAGCCAAGAGATTCTATTTATCTCCTACGAGCAGTACTTC. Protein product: CASSQEILFISYEQYF.

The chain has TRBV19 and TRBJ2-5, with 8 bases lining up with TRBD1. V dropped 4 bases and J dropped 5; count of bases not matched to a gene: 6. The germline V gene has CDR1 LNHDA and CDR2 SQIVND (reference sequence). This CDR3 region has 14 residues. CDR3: CASSRGTGGETQYF. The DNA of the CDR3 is TGTGCCAGTAGTAGAGGGACAGGAGGGGAGACCCAGTACTTC.

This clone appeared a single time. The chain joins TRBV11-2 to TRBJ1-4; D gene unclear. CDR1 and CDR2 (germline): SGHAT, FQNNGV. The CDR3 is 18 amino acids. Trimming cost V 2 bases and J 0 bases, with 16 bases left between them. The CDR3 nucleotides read TGTGCCAGCAGCTTACCCCTTCGAACACAGACAACTAATGAAAAACTGTTTTTT. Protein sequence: CASSLPLRTQTTNEKLFF.

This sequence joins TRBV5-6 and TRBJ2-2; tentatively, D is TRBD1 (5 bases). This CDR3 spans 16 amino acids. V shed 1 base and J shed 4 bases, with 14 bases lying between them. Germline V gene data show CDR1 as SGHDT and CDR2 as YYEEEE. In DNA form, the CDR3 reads TGTGCCAGCAGCTTGTTTGATGACAGAACCACCGGGGAGCTGTTTTTT. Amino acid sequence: CASSLFDDRTTGELFF.

The DNA of the CDR3 is TGCAGCGTTGCCAGGGGCTACGAGCAGTACTTC. The encoded protein is CSVARGYEQYF. The chain recombines TRBV29-1 with TRBJ2-7; a possible D gene is TRBD1 (6 bases). Germline CDR1 SQVTM, CDR2 ANQGSEA. The CDR3 covers 11 residues. V lost 4 bases, J lost 3 bases, and 7 bases lay in between.

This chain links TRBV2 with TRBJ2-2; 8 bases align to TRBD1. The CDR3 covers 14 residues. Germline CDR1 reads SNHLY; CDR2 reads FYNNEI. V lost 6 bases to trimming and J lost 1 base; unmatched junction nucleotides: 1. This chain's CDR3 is CASRGTGNTGELFF. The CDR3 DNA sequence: TGTGCCAGCAGGGGGACAGGGAACACCGGGGAGCTGTTTTTT.

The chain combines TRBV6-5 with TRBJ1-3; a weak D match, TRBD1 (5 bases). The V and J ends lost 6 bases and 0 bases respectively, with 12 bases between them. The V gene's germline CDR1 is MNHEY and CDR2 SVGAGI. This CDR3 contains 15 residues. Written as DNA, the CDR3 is TGTGCCAGCAGGGACTACAGGAGCTCTGGAAACACCATATATTTT. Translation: CASRDYRSSGNTIYF.

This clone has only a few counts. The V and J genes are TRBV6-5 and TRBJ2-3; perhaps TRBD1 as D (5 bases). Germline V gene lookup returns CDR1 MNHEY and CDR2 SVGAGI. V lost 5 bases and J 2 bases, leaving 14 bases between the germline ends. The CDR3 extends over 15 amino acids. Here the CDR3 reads CASSGGHGHTDTQYF. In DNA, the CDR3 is TGTGCCAGCAGTGGTGGACACGGGCACACAGATACGCAGTATTTT.

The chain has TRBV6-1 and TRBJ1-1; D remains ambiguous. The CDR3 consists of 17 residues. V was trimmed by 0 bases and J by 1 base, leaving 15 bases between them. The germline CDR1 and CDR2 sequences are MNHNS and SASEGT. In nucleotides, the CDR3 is TGTGCCAGCAGTGAAGCGCTCGGTCTGAGCGGGAACACTGAAGCTTTCTTT. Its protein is CASSEALGLSGNTEAFF.

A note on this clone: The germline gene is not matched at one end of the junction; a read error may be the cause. The CDR3 nucleotides read TGTGCCAGCACACCTCGGGCCGGGGTGAAAAACAGTCAGTACTTC. Translating gives CASTPRAGVKNSQYF. V gene TRBV2 combines with J gene TRBJ2-4; a possible D gene is TRBD2 (5 bases). CDR3 size: 15 residues. Germline lookup yields CDR1 SNHLY and CDR2 FYNNEI.

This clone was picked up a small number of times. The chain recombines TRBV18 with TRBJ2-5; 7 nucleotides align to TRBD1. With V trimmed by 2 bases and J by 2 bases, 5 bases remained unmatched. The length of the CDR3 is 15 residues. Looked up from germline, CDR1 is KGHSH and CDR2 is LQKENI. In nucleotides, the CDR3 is TGTGCCAGCTCACCAATGGGACAGCCTCAAGAGACCCAGTACTTC. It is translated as CASSPMGQPQETQYF.

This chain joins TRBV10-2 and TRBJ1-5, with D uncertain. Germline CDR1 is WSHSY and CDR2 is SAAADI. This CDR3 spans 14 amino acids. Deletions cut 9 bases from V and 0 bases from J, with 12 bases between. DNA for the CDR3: TGCGCCAGTGGGCAGGATTATAGCAATCAGCCCCAGCATTTT. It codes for CASGQDYSNQPQHF.

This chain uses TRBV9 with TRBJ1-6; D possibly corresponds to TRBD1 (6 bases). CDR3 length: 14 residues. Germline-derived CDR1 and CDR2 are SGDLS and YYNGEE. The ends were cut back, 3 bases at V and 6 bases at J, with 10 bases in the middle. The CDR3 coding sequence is TGTGCCAGCAGCGAGACAGGTATTAATTCACCCCTCCACTTT. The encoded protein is CASSETGINSPLHF.

In DNA form, the CDR3 reads TGTGCCAGCAGGGTCGGAACGGGGGGCGCCGCTCAAGAGACCCAGTACTTC. Translated: CASRVGTGGAAQETQYF. The V and J genes are TRBV27 and TRBJ2-5; D possibly corresponds to TRBD2 (7 bases). Germline V CDR1 and CDR2: MNHEY, SMNVEV (reference sequence). The CDR3 has 17 residues. V lost 6 bases and J lost 2, with 22 bases in between.

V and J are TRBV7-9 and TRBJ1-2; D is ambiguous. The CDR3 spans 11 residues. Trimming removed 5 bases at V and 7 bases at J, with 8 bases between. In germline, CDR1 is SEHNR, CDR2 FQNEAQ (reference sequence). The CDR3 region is CASSLGSGYTF. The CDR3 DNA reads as TGTGCCAGCAGCCTAGGGAGTGGCTACACCTTC.

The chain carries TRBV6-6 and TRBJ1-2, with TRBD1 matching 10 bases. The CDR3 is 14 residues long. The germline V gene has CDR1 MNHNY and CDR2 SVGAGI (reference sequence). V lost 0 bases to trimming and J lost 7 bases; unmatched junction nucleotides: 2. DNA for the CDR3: TGTGCCAGCAGTTACTCTGGGACAGGGGTTGGCTACACCTTC. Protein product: CASSYSGTGVGYTF.

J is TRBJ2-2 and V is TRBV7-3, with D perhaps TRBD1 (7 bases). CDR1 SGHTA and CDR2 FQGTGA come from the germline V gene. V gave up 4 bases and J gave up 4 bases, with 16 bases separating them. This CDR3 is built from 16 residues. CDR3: CASSSMAGGSTGELFF. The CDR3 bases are TGTGCCAGCAGCTCAATGGCAGGGGGGAGCACCGGGGAGCTGTTTTTT.

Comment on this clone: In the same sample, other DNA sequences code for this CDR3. CDR3 in DNA: TGCGCCAGCAGCTTGGTTCTAGCGGGGGAAGAGACCCAGTACTTC. Protein: CASSLVLAGEETQYF. V and J are TRBV5-1 and TRBJ2-5; 10 bases are shared with TRBD2. Germline V gene lookup returns CDR1 SGHRS and CDR2 YFSETQ. The CDR3 runs 15 residues. After removal of 0 bases from V and 3 bases from J, the junction contained 2 bases not matched to a gene.

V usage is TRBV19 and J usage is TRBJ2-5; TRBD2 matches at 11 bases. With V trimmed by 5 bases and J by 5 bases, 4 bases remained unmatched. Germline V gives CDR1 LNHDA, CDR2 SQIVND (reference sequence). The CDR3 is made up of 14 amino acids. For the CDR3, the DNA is TGTGCCAGTAGTGTTAGCGGGGGGGCGGAGACCCAGTACTTC. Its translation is CASSVSGGAETQYF.

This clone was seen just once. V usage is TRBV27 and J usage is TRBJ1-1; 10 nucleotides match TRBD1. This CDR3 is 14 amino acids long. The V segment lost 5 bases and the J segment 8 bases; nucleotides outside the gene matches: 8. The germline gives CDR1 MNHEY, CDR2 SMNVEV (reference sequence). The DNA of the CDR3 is TGTGCCAGCAGTCTCCAGACAGGGGGCTTGGAAGCTTTCTTT. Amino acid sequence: CASSLQTGGLEAFF.